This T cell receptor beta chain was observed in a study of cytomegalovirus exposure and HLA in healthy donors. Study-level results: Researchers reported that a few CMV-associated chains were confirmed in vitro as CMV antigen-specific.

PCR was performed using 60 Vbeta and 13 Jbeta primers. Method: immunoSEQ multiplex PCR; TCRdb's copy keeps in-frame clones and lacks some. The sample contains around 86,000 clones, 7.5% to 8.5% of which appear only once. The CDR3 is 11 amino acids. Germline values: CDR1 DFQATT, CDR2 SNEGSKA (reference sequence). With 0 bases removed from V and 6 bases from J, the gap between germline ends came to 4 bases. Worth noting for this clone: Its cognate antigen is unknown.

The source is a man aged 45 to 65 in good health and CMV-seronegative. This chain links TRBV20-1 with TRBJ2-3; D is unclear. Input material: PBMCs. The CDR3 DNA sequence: TGCAGTGCTAGAGATGCGGATACGCAGTATTTT. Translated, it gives CSARDADTQYF.